This TCR beta chain was found in a study of blood T cell repertoires in COVID-19. Study in general: In each case, the material was cDNA or gDNA derived from T cells, B-cell-depleted T cells, or PBMCs.

Measured with immunoSEQ multiplex PCR; TCRdb has only the in-frame clones, and not every one. This table holds over 200,000 clones, about 90% found once. Germline values: CDR1 MDHEN, CDR2 SYDVKM. The V and J ends lost 5 bases and 2 bases respectively, with 16 bases between them. This CDR3 spans 16 amino acids. Participants spanned ages roughly 18 to 90 years and resided in some 22 US areas. Cohort 3 donors were reported recovered after two negative PCRs, clearance, or symptom resolution. Sample: PBMCs or T cells enriched from blood (not recorded which). The V call is TRBV28, the J call TRBJ1-5, with D hard to call. This clonotype originated in a man aged 30-40 years who had recovered from COVID-19. CDR3 DNA sequence: TGTGCCAGCAGTACCCCTAGCGGGGTCCGCAATCAGCCCCAGCATTTT. Protein product: CASSTPSGVRNQPQHF.